This TCR beta chain is from a study of blood T cell repertoires in COVID-19. The overall study: PBMCs, B-cell-depleted T cells, or T cells were the source of the cDNA or gDNA that made up the material.

The V and J ends lost 6 bases and 7 bases, in that order; junction bases with no gene match: 11. Germline-derived CDR1 and CDR2 are MNHEY and SVGAGI. The CDR3 length is 14 residues. Study processing details: Nucleated cell number was recorded as an estimate derived from reference gene primer amplification. Profiled with immunoSEQ multiplex PCR; TCRdb holds only in-frame clones, not every one. V and J calls and clone size are as listed in that table; D and trimming were resolved from the DNA. The top ten clones hold about 0.91% of a sample with about 480,000 clones, roughly nine tenths of them seen once.

This receptor was obtained from a man younger than 30 with COVID-19, enrolled during active disease. The chain couples TRBV6-5 to TRBJ2-5, with 7 bases lining up with TRBD2. The sample taken for sequencing was peripheral blood. The CDR3 reads CASSRRLADGTQYF. CDR3 in DNA: TGTGCCAGCAGCCGCCGACTAGCTGATGGGACCCAGTACTTC.